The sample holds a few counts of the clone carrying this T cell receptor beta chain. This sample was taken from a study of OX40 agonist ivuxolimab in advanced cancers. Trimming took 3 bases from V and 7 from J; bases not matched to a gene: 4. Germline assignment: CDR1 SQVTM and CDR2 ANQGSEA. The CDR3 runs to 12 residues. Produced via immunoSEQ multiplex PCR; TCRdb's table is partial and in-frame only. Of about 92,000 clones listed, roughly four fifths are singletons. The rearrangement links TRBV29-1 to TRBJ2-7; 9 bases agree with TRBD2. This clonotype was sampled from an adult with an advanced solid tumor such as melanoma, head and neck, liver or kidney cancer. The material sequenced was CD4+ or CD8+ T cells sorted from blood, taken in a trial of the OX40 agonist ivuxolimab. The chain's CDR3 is CSVERGGSEQYF. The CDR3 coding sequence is TGCAGCGTTGAGCGGGGGGGAAGTGAGCAGTACTTC.